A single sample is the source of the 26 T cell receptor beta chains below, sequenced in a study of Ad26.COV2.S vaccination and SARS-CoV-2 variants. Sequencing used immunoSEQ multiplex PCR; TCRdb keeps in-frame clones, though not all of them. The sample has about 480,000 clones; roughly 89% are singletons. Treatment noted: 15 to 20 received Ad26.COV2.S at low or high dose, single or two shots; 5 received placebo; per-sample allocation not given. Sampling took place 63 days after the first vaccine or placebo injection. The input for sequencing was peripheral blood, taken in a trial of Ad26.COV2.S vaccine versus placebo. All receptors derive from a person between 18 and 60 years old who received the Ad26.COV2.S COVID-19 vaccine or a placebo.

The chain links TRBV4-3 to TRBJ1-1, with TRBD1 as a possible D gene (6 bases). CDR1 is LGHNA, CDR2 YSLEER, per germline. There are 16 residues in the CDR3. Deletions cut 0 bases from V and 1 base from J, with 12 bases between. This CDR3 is CASSQDPRGQNTEAFF. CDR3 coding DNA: TGCGCCAGCAGCCAAGATCCCCGGGGGCAGAACACTGAAGCTTTCTTT.

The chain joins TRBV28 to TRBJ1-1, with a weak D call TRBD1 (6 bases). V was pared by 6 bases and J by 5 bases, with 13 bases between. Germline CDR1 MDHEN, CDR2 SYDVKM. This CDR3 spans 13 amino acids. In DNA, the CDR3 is TGTGCCAGCAGGCCTACAGGGTGGACTGAAGCTTTCTTT. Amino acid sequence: CASRPTGWTEAFF. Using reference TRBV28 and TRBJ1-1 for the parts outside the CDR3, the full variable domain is DVKVTQSSRYLVKRTGEKVFLECVQDMDHENMFWYRQDPGLGLRLIYFSYDVKMKEKGDIPEGYSVSREKKERFSLILESASTNQTSMYLCASRPTGWTEAFFGQGTRLTVV.

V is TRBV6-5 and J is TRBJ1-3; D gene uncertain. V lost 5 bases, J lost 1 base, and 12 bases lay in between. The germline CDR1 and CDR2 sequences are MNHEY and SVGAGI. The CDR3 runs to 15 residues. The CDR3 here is CASSLTEPSGNTIYF. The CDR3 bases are TGTGCCAGCAGTCTCACAGAACCTTCTGGAAACACCATATATTTT.

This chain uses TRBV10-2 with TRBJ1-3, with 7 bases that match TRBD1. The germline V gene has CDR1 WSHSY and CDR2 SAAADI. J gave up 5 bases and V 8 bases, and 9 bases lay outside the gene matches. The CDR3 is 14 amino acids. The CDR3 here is CASRDPGGRNTIYF. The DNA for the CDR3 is TGCGCCAGCCGCGACCCAGGGGGAAGAAACACCATATATTTT.

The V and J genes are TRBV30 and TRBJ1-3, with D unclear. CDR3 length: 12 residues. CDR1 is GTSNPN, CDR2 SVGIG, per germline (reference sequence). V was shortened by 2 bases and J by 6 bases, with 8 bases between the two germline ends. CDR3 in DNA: TGTGCCTGGAGTCCCGAGAAAAACACCATATATTTT. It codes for CAWSPEKNTIYF. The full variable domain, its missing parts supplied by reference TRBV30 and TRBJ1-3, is SQTIHQWPATLVQPVGSPLSLECTVEGTSNPNLYWYRQAAGRGLQLLFYSVGIGQISSEVPQNLSASRPQDRQFILSSKKLLLSDSGFYLCAWSPEKNTIYFGEGSWLTVV.

CDR3 nucleotides: TGTGCCAGCAGCTCAAAGACAGGGACTGGGGCCAACGTCCTGACTTTC. This encodes CASSSKTGTGANVLTF. The genes are TRBV7-2 and TRBJ2-6, with 7 positions matching TRBD1. The germline V gene has CDR1 SGHTA and CDR2 FQGNSA. V gave up 4 bases and J gave up 2 bases; unmatched junction bases: 5. The length of the CDR3 is 16 residues.

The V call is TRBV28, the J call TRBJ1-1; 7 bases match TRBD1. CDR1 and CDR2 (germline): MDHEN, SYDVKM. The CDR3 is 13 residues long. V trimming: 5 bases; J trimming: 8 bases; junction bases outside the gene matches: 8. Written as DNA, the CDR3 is TGTGCCAGCAGTATAAGGGACAGCCGGGAAGCTTTCTTT. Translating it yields CASSIRDSREAFF. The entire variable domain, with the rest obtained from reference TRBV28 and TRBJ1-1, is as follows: DVKVTQSSRYLVKRTGEKVFLECVQDMDHENMFWYRQDPGLGLRLIYFSYDVKMKEKGDIPEGYSVSREKKERFSLILESASTNQTSMYLCASSIRDSREAFFGQGTRLTVV.

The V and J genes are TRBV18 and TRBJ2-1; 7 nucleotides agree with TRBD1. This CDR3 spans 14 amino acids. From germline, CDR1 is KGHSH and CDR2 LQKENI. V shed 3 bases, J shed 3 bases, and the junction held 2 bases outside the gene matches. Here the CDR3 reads CASSPGTVYNEQFF. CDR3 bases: TGTGCCAGCTCACCCGGGACAGTCTACAATGAGCAGTTCTTC.

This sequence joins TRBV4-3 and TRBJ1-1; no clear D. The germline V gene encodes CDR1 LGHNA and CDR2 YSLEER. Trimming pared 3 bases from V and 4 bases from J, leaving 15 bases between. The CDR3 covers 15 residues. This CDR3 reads CASSQTSLFGTEAFF. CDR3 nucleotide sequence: TGCGCCAGCAGCCAGACAAGCCTCTTCGGCACTGAAGCTTTCTTT.

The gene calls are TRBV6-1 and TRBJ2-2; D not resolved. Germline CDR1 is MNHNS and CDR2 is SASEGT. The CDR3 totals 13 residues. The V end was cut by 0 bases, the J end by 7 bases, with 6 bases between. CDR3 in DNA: TGTGCCAGCAGTGAAGCTATTGGCGGGGAGCTGTTTTTT. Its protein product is CASSEAIGGELFF.

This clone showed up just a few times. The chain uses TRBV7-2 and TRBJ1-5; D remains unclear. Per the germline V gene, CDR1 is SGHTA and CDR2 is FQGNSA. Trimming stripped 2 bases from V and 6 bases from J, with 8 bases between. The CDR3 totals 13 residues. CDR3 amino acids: CASSLTKAQPQHF. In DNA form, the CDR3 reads TGTGCCAGCAGCTTAACCAAGGCTCAGCCCCAGCATTTT.

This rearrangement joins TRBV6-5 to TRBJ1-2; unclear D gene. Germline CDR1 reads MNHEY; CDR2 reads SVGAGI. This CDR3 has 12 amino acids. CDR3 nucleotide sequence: TGTGCTGCGGGAGGGTTTACGTCTGGCTACACCTTC. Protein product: CAAGGFTSGYTF.

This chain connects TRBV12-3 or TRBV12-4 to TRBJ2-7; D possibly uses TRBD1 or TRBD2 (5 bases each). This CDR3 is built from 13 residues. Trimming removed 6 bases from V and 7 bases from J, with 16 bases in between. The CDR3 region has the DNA TGTGCCAGCAGCAAATCAGGGTCGGGGGAGCAGTACTTC. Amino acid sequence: CASSKSGSGEQYF.

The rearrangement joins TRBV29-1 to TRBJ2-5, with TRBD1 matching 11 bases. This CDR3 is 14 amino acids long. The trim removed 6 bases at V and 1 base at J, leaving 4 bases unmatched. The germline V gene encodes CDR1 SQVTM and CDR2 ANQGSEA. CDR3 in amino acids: CSVGTGGFQETQYF. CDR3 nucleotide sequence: TGCAGCGTGGGGACAGGGGGATTCCAAGAGACCCAGTACTTC.

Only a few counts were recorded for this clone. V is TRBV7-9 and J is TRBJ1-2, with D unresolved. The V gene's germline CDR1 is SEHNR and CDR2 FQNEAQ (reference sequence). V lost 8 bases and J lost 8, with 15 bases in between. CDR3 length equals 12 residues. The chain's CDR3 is CASSLGTWGYTF. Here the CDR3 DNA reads TGTGCCAGCTCCCTTGGAACGTGGGGCTACACCTTC. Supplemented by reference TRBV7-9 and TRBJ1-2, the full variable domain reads DTGVSQNPRHKITKRGQNVTFRCDPISEHNRLYWYRQTLGQGPEFLTYFQNEAQLEKSRLLSDRFSAERPKGSFSTLEIQRTEQGDSAMYLCASSLGTWGYTFGSGTRLTVV.

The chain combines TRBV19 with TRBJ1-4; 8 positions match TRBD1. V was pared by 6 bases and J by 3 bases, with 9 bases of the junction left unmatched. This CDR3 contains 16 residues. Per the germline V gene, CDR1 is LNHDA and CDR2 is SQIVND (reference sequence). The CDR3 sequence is CASRPAGGYANEKLFF. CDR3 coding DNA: TGTGCCAGTAGGCCCGCAGGGGGCTACGCTAATGAAAAACTGTTTTTT.

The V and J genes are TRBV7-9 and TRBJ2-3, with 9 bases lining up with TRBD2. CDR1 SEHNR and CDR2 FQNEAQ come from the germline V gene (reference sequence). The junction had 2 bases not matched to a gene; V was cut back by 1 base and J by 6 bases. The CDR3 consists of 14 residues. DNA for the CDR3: TGTGCCAGCAGCTTAGTAGCGGGAGCTGATACGCAGTATTTT. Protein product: CASSLVAGADTQYF.

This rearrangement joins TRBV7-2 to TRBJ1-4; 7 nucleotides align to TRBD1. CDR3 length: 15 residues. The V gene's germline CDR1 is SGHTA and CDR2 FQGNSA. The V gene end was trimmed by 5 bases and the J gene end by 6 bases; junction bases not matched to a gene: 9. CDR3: CASSHADRDHEKLFF. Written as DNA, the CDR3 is TGTGCCAGCAGCCACGCCGACAGGGATCATGAAAAACTGTTTTTT.

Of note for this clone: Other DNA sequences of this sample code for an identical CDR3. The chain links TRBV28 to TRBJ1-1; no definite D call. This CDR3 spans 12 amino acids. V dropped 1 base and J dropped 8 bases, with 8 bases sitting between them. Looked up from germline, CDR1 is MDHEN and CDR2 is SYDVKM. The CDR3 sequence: CASSLLTAEAFF. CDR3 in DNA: TGTGCCAGCAGTTTATTGACGGCCGAAGCTTTCTTT.

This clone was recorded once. The CDR3 DNA reads as TGTGCCAGCAGCTTAGCGCCAGGGACGCACACCGGGGAGCTGTTTTTT. Translated, it gives CASSLAPGTHTGELFF. The chain employs TRBV7-2 and TRBJ2-2; D might be TRBD1 or TRBD2, each matching 5 bases. The V and J ends lost 0 bases and 3 bases respectively, with 11 bases between them. Germline values: CDR1 SGHTA, CDR2 FQGNSA. The CDR3 has 16 amino acids. Based on the CDR3 plus reference TRBV7-2 and TRBJ2-2, the full variable domain is GAGVSQSPSNKVTEKGKDVELRCDPISGHTALYWYRQSLGQGLEFLIYFQGNSAPDKSGLPSDRFSAERTGGSVSTLTIQRTQQEDSAVYLCASSLAPGTHTGELFFGEGSRLTVL.

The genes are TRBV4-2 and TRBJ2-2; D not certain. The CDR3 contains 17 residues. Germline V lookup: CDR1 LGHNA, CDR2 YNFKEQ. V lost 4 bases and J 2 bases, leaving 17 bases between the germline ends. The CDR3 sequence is CASSLTPRPSNTGELFF. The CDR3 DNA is TGTGCCAGCAGCCTCACGCCTCGACCTTCAAACACCGGGGAGCTGTTTTTT.

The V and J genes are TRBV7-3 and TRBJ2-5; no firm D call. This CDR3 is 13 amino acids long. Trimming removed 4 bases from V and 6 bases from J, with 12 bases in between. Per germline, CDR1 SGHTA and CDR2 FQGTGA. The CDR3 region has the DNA TGTGCCAGCAGCTCCAACCCCTCCAAGACCCAGTACTTC. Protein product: CASSSNPSKTQYF. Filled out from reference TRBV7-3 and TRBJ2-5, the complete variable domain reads GAGVSQTPSNKVTEKGKYVELRCDPISGHTALYWYRQSLGQGPEFLIYFQGTGAADDSGLPNDRFFAVRPEGSVSTLKIQRTERGDSAVYLCASSSNPSKTQYFGPGTRLLVL.

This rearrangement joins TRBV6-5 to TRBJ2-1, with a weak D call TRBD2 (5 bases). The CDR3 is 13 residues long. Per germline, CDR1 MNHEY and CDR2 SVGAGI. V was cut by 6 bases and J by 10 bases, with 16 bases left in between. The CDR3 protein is CASSFTTGREQFF. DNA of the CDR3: TGTGCCAGCAGCTTTACAACGGGAAGGGAGCAGTTCTTC.

CDR3 sequence (DNA): TGTGCCAGCAGCCTAATGGATACGCAGTATTTT. It yields the protein CASSLMDTQYF. This chain joins TRBV5-4 and TRBJ2-3; D not resolved. The CDR3 covers 11 residues. From germline, CDR1 is SGHNT and CDR2 YYREEE (reference sequence). With 4 bases removed from V and 6 bases from J, the gap between germline ends came to 6 bases.

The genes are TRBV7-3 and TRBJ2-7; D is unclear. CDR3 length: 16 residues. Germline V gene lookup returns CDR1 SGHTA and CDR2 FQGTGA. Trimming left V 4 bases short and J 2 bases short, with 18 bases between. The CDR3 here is CASSSHPRGRTYEQYF. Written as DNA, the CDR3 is TGTGCCAGCAGCTCCCATCCTCGAGGACGTACCTACGAGCAGTACTTC. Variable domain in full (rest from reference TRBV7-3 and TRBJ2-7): GAGVSQTPSNKVTEKGKYVELRCDPISGHTALYWYRQSLGQGPEFLIYFQGTGAADDSGLPNDRFFAVRPEGSVSTLKIQRTERGDSAVYLCASSSHPRGRTYEQYFGPGTRLTVT.

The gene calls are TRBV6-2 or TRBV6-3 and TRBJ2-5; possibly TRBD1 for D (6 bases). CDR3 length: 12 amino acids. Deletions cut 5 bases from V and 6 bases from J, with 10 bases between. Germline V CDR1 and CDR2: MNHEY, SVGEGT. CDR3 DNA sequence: TGTGCCAGCAGTCAGGACAGACAGACCCAGTACTTC. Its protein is CASSQDRQTQYF.